This T cell receptor (beta chain) was found in a study of patients and donors after allogeneic stem cell transplantation. TCRdb ran MiXCR on the RT-PCR reads and lists one entry per CDR3 protein. Of some 960,000 distinct CDR3 sequences in the sample, under 20% were seen once. Trimming cost V 5 bases and J 4 bases, with 12 bases left between them. CDR3 size: 14 residues. In germline, CDR1 is MNHEY, CDR2 SMNVEV (reference sequence). The source of this sequence is a human donor who was either an allogeneic HSCT recipient or a stem cell or donor lymphocyte infusion donor (not recorded which). It is not recorded whose cells these are; they may come from a transplant donor. The sample consisted of blood, either unsorted or a sorted T cell fraction (not recorded which). The V call is TRBV27, the J call TRBJ1-5; D not resolved. This CDR3 is CASSPGSHNQPQHF. CDR3 nucleotide sequence: TGTGCCAGCAGTCCTGGGTCCCATAATCAGCCCCAGCATTTT.